The T cell receptor beta chain described here comes from a study of radiotherapy plus CTLA-4 blockade in lung cancer. Data came from immunoSEQ multiplex PCR; TCRdb stores just in-frame clones and leaves some out. The sample carries 84,000 or so clones, roughly four fifths recorded once. The source is a human donor with non-small cell lung cancer that progressed on radiotherapy plus ipilimumab. Sequencing used peripheral blood, obtained from a patient treated with radiotherapy plus ipilimumab.

CDR3 nucleotides: TGTGCCAGCAGTGAGGGGTTCTCTGGAAACACCATATATTTT. Amino acid sequence: CASSEGFSGNTIYF. The gene calls are TRBV2 and TRBJ1-3; D remains unclear. This CDR3 is built from 14 residues. Germline assignment: CDR1 SNHLY and CDR2 FYNNEI. Trimming removed 3 bases at V and 0 bases at J, with 6 bases between. Looking up the rest from reference TRBV2 and TRBJ1-3 gives the full variable domain: EPEVTQTPSHQVTQMGQEVILRCVPISNHLYFYWYRQILGQKVEFLVSFYNNEISEKSEIFDDQFSVERPDGSNFTLKIRSTKLEDSAMYFCASSEGFSGNTIYFGEGSWLTVV.